Described below is a single T cell receptor beta chain sequence and its context. Its antigen is not known. Sequenced by immunoSEQ multiplex PCR; TCRdb stores in-frame clones only, minus some. The sample has 50,000 to 65,000 clones; less than 90% are singletons. The sample comes from a study of pediatric ulcerative colitis. Points from the study as a whole: Two rectal clonotypes were found only in ulcerative colitis patients, all of them. In rectum, acute severe colitis had expanded clones and less diversity. Ulcerative colitis patients shared more blood-rectal clones than controls.

The CDR3 has 14 amino acids. V dropped 6 bases and J dropped 0 bases, with 14 bases sitting between them. The germline V gene encodes CDR1 GTSNPN and CDR2 SVGIG (reference sequence). This clonotype was sampled from a boy younger than 18 with severe ulcerative colitis. The sample taken for sequencing was blood. The chain has TRBV30 and TRBJ2-5; unclear D gene. The CDR3 DNA reads TGTGCCTGTCCCGCCACTCGGAACCAAGAGACCCAGTACTTC. Amino acid sequence: CACPATRNQETQYF.